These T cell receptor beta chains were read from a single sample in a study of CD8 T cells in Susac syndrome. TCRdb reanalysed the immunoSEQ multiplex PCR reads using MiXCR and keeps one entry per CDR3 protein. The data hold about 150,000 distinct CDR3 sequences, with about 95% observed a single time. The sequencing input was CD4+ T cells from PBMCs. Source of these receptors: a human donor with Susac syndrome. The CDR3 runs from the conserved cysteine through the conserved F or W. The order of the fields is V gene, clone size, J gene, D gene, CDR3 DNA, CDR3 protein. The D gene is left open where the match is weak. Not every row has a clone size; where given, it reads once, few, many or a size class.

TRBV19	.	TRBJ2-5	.	TGTGCCAGTAGAAGGCCGGGGTGGGAGACCCAGTACTTC	CASRRPGWETQYF
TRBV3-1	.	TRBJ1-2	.	TGTGCCAGCAGCCAAGTTCCGGGACCCTATGGCTACACCTTC	CASSQVPGPYGYTF
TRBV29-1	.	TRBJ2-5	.	TGCAGCGTTGAAAATCCCAGACGACAAGAGACCCAGTACTTC	CSVENPRRQETQYF
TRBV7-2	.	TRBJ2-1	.	TGTGCCAGCAGACTTCGGCGGGAGCAGTTCTTC	CASRLRREQFF
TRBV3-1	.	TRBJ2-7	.	TGTGCCAGCAGCCACTTCCCCTACGAGCAGTACTTC	CASSHFPYEQYF
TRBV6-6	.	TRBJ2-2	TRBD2	TGTGCCAGCAGCCACGGGGCAGGGAGGGACACCGGGGAGCTGTTTTTT	CASSHGAGRDTGELFF
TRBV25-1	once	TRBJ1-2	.	TGTGCCAGCGGCCCTATCGGAATCAACGATGGCTACACCTTC	CASGPIGINDGYTF
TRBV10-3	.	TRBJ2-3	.	TGTGCCATCAGTAGCGGCACTAGCACAGATACGCAGTATTTT	CAISSGTSTDTQYF
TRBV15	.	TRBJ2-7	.	TGTGCCACCAGCGGTGACAGTATCTCCTACGAGCAGTACTTC	CATSGDSISYEQYF
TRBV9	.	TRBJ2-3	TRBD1	TGTGCCAGCAGCTCACAGGGGTCCACAGATACGCAGTATTTT	CASSSQGSTDTQYF
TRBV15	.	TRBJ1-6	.	TGTGCCACCAGCAGACTTGGAGGTTCACCCCTCCACTTT	CATSRLGGSPLHF
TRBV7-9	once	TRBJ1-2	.	TGTGCCAGCAGTGCCGGGAGTTACTATGGCTACACCTTC	CASSAGSYYGYTF
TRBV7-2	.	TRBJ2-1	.	TGTGCCAGCAGCTCCAGTGGCCACAATGAGCAGTTCTTC	CASSSSGHNEQFF
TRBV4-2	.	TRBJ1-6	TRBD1	TGTGCCAGCAGCCAAGTGACCGGGACAGGAACTTCACCCCTCCACTTT	CASSQVTGTGTSPLHF
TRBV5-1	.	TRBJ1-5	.	TGCGCCAGCAGCAGTGGCACAGGGAATAGCAATCAGCCCCAGCATTTT	CASSSGTGNSNQPQHF
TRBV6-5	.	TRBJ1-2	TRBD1	TGTGCCAGCACCACTCCGGGACAGGGGGATGGCTACACCTTC	CASTTPGQGDGYTF
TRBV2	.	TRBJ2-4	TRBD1	TGTGCCAGCAGTGGGGACAGGTTGTCCGGAAACATTCAGTACTTC	CASSGDRLSGNIQYF
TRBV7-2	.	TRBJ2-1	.	TGTGCCAGCAGCACCCTGGGCTCGGGGAATAAGCAGTTCTTC	CASSTLGSGNKQFF
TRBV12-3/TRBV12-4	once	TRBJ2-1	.	TGTGCCAGCAGTTCTGTCGCTGAGCAGTTCTTC	CASSSVAEQFF
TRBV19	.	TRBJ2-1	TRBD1	TGTGCCAGTAGTATAGTGCAGGGACAGGGTTCCTATGAGCAGTTCTTC	CASSIVQGQGSYEQFF
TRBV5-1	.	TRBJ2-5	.	TGCGCCAGCAGCTTGGGTGCCAGGGCTGAAGAGACCCAGTACTTC	CASSLGARAEETQYF
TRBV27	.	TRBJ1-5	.	TGTGCCAGCAGTCCCGACATGGGCAATCAGCCCCAGCATTTT	CASSPDMGNQPQHF
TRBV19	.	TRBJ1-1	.	TGTGCCAGTAGTACAGGTCGCGGGAACACTGAAGCTTTCTTT	CASSTGRGNTEAFF
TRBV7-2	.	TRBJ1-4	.	TGTGCCAGCAGCTTAGTAGGGACCTCAACTAATGAAAAACTGTTTTTT	CASSLVGTSTNEKLFF
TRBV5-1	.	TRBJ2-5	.	TGCGCCAGCAGCGTAACCACAGGGAAGGAGACCCAGTACTTC	CASSVTTGKETQYF